These T cell receptor beta chains were read from a single sample in a study of T cells after yellow fever vaccination. TCRdb re-derived calls from the 5' RACE reads in MiXCR, one entry per CDR3 protein. This sample has over 100,000 distinct CDR3 sequences, with roughly 8.9% found just once. The sequences come from CD8+ T cells sorted from PBMCs, collected 45 days after the yellow fever booster vaccination. The receptors stem from a man aged 30 to 39 who received the YFV17D yellow fever vaccine. Each CDR3 is given with its conserved first and last residue. Each record gives: V gene, J gene, clone size, D gene, CDR3 DNA, CDR3 protein. A D gene is named only where the DNA matches it firmly. Part of the rows lack a size; the others show once, few, many or a class for expanded clones.

V: TRBV4-3; J: TRBJ2-1; size: many; D: TRBD1; DNA: TGCGCCAGCAGCCAATCCCCCGGGACAGGTTCTCTGGAGCAGTTCTTC; CDR3: CASSQSPGTGSLEQFF
V: TRBV24-1; J: TRBJ2-2; size: .; D: .; DNA: TGTGCCACCAGTGATTTTGACTTCCTGAACACCGGGGAGCTGTTTTTT; CDR3: CATSDFDFLNTGELFF
V: TRBV7-2; J: TRBJ2-3; size: .; D: TRBD2; DNA: TGTGCCAGCAGCCCAGCGGGGTGGGCCCTTATCAGCACAGATACGCAGTATTTT; CDR3: CASSPAGWALISTDTQYF
V: TRBV10-3; J: TRBJ1-4; size: .; D: .; DNA: TGTGCCACCGGGGGGACCCTCTCTAATGAAAAACTGTTTTTT; CDR3: CATGGTLSNEKLFF
V: TRBV4-1; J: TRBJ2-5; size: many; D: TRBD2; DNA: TGCGCCAGCAGTCTCTCTGCGAGCGGGACGGCCGAAGAGACCCAGTACTTC; CDR3: CASSLSASGTAEETQYF
V: TRBV18; J: TRBJ1-4; size: many; D: .; DNA: TGTGCCAGCTCACCGACAGAACCCAATGAAAAACTGTTTTTT; CDR3: CASSPTEPNEKLFF
V: TRBV7-9; J: TRBJ2-7; size: many; D: TRBD2; DNA: TGTGCCAGCAGTCGTCCGGGCGGGGGGTTTAACGAGCAGTACTTC; CDR3: CASSRPGGGFNEQYF
V: TRBV9; J: TRBJ1-3; size: many; D: .; DNA: TGTGCCAGCAGCGAGGGGCGAATCTCTGGAAACACCATATATTTT; CDR3: CASSEGRISGNTIYF
V: TRBV20-1; J: TRBJ2-7; size: many; D: TRBD2; DNA: TGCAGTGCTAGTAGCCTAGCGGAGGCCTTAGAGCAGTACTTC; CDR3: CSASSLAEALEQYF
V: TRBV7-2; J: TRBJ2-1; size: .; D: .; DNA: TGTGCCAGCAGCTTAGGAGGGAGCGAGTACAATGAGCAGTTCTTC; CDR3: CASSLGGSEYNEQFF
V: TRBV14; J: TRBJ2-5; size: many; D: TRBD1; DNA: TGTGCCAGCAGCACCTACAGGGGGCGGGTAGAGACCCAGTACTTC; CDR3: CASSTYRGRVETQYF
V: TRBV19; J: TRBJ2-1; size: .; D: .; DNA: TGTGCCAGTAGTATAGACTATCCCAATGAGCAGTTCTTC; CDR3: CASSIDYPNEQFF
V: TRBV7-9; J: TRBJ1-5; size: .; D: .; DNA: TGTGCCAGCAGCTTAACCAGCGCTCAGCCCCAGCATTTT; CDR3: CASSLTSAQPQHF
V: TRBV20-1; J: TRBJ2-4; size: many; D: .; DNA: TGCAGTGCCCCACCCCCGGGACTAGCCAAAAACATTCAGTACTTC; CDR3: CSAPPPGLAKNIQYF
V: TRBV4-2; J: TRBJ2-3; size: large; D: TRBD2; DNA: TGTGCCAGCAGCCAGGCCGGGACTAGCGGGGACACAGATACGCAGTATTTT; CDR3: CASSQAGTSGDTDTQYF
V: TRBV29-1; J: TRBJ1-4; size: many; D: .; DNA: TGCAGCGTGCCAGGGGACGCAAATGAAAAACTGTTTTTT; CDR3: CSVPGDANEKLFF
V: TRBV28; J: TRBJ2-6; size: few; D: .; DNA: TGTGCCAGCAGTTTGGCTGCCTTAGGGGCCAACGTCCTGACTTTC; CDR3: CASSLAALGANVLTF
V: TRBV19; J: TRBJ1-5; size: .; D: .; DNA: TGTGCCAGTAGTACAGGACCCAATCAGCCCCAGCATTTT; CDR3: CASSTGPNQPQHF
V: TRBV27; J: TRBJ1-6; size: many; D: .; DNA: TGTGCCAGCAGTGTGGGTCGTAATTGGAATTCACCCCTCCACTTT; CDR3: CASSVGRNWNSPLHF
V: TRBV12-3/TRBV12-4; J: TRBJ2-7; size: few; D: .; DNA: TGTGCCAGCAGTTTAGGCAAAGAGGGCTACGAGCAGTACTTC; CDR3: CASSLGKEGYEQYF